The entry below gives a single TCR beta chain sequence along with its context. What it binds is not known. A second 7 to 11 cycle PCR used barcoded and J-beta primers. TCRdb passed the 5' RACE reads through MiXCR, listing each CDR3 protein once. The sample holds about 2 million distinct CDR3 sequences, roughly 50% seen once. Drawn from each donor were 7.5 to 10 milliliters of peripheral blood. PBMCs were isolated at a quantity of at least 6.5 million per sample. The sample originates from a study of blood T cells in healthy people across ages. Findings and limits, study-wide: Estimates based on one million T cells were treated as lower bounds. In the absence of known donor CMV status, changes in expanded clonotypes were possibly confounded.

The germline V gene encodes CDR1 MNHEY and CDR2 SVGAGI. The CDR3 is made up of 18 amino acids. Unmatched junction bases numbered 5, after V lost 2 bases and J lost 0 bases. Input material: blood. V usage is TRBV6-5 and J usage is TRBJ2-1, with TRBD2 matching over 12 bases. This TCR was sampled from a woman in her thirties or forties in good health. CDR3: CASSYTSGGPSSYNEQFF. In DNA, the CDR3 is TGTGCCAGCAGTTACACTAGCGGGGGGCCCAGCTCCTACAATGAGCAGTTCTTC.